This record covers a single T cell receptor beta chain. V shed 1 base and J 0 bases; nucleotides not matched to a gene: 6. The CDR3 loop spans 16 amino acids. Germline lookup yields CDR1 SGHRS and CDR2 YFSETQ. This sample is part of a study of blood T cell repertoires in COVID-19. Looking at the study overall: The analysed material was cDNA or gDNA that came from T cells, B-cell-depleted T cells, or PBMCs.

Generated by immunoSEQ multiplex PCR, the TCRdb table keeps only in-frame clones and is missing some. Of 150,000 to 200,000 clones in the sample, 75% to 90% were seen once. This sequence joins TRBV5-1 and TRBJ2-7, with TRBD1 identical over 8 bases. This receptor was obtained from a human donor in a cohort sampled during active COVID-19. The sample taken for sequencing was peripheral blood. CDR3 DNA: TGCGCCAGCAGCTTGAGAGGGACAGGAGCCTCCTACGAGCAGTACTTC. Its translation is CASSLRGTGASYEQYF.